This T cell receptor (beta chain) is drawn from a study of OX40 agonist ivuxolimab in advanced cancers. Whole-study context: As their treatment, patients were administered ivuxolimab, an agonistic anti-OX40 (CD134) antibody.

Sequencing used immunoSEQ multiplex PCR; TCRdb keeps in-frame clones, though not all of them. Among roughly 68,000 clones listed, around 83% were seen once. Germline CDR1 is KGHSH and CDR2 is LQKENI. V lost 3 bases and J lost 1, with 8 bases in between. The CDR3 extends over 14 amino acids. The chain links TRBV18 to TRBJ2-3; the D is unclear. The receptor comes from an adult with an advanced solid tumor such as melanoma, head and neck, liver or kidney cancer. The material sequenced was CD4+ or CD8+ T cells sorted from blood, taken in a trial of the OX40 agonist ivuxolimab. CDR3 residues: CASSPSGGTDTQYF. The CDR3 DNA reads TGTGCCAGCTCACCGTCTGGGGGCACAGATACGCAGTATTTT.